These 21 T cell receptor beta chains originate from one sample sequenced in a study of shared clonotypes between healthy human individuals. Libraries were prepared by immunoSEQ multiplex PCR; TCRdb keeps only in-frame clonotypes and omits some of them. Here the sample spans millions of clones, over 85% being singletons. The sample taken for sequencing was naive CD4+ T cells sorted from blood. Subset here: CD45RA+ positively selected. The receptors were sampled from a man younger than 35 in good health.

The rearrangement uses TRBV5-1 and TRBJ2-3, with a weak D call TRBD1 (5 bases). Trimming pared 3 bases from V and 0 bases from J, leaving 14 bases between. This CDR3 has 16 residues. The germline V gene encodes CDR1 SGHRS and CDR2 YFSETQ. The CDR3 spells CASSYNRYSSTDTQYF. CDR3 DNA sequence: TGCGCCAGCAGCTACAACAGGTACTCTAGCACAGATACGCAGTATTTT.

The chain is built from TRBV11-2 and TRBJ1-1; no reliable D call. V was pared by 1 base and J by 11 bases, with 11 bases between. This CDR3 is built from 12 residues. CDR1 and CDR2 (germline): SGHAT, FQNNGV. In DNA form, the CDR3 reads TGTGCCAGCAGCTTAGGTCCAGTATCGGCTTTCTTT. Translating gives CASSLGPVSAFF.

J is TRBJ1-5 and V is TRBV6-6; D remains unclear. The germline V gene encodes CDR1 MNHNY and CDR2 SVGAGI (reference sequence). CDR3 length equals 15 residues. The V gene lost 5 bases and the J gene lost 0 bases, with 11 bases spanning the gap. Here the CDR3 reads CASSTGSSSNQPQHF. The CDR3 bases are TGTGCCAGCAGTACGGGATCTTCTAGCAATCAGCCCCAGCATTTT.

The chain couples TRBV5-4 to TRBJ1-2, with a possible D match to TRBD1 (5 bases). Looked up from germline, CDR1 is SGHNT and CDR2 is YYREEE (reference sequence). V was trimmed by 4 bases and J by 6 bases, leaving 13 bases between them. The CDR3 sequence is 13 residues long. Here the CDR3 DNA reads TGTGCCAGCAGCCAGGGTAACTCCAATGGCTACACCTTC. Translating it yields CASSQGNSNGYTF.

This sequence joins TRBV29-1 and TRBJ2-3; a possible D gene is TRBD1 (6 bases). This CDR3 has 14 amino acids. V lost 4 bases and J 2 bases, leaving 13 bases between the germline ends. Germline lookup yields CDR1 SQVTM and CDR2 ANQGSEA. As DNA, the CDR3 is TGCAGCGTTGGGGGACATTCCTTCACAGATACGCAGTATTTT. This translates into CSVGGHSFTDTQYF.

The chain carries TRBV7-8 and TRBJ1-1; D remains unclear. Trimming removed 5 bases from V and 6 bases from J, with 13 bases in between. Germline V gene sequence: CDR1 SGHVS, CDR2 FQNEAQ. This CDR3 contains 13 residues. The CDR3 loop is CASSPRTRAEAFF. The CDR3 DNA is TGTGCCAGCAGCCCACGGACGCGGGCTGAAGCTTTCTTT.

The chain is built from TRBV7-2 and TRBJ2-7; D gene unclear. V was shortened by 1 base and J by 2 bases, with 6 bases between the two germline ends. The germline CDR1 and CDR2 sequences are SGHTA and FQGNSA. This CDR3 has 13 residues. CDR3 residues: CASSLVAPYEQYF. CDR3 nucleotide sequence: TGTGCCAGCAGCTTAGTAGCACCCTACGAGCAGTACTTC.

The CDR3 here is CSVGQSSTDTQYF. CDR3 coding DNA: TGCAGCGTTGGACAGTCTAGCACAGATACGCAGTATTTT. The chain employs TRBV29-1 and TRBJ2-3; D may be TRBD1 (5 bases). The V and J ends lost 4 bases and 0 bases respectively, with 8 bases between them. The germline CDR1 and CDR2 sequences are SQVTM and ANQGSEA. The CDR3 loop spans 13 amino acids.

The J gene is TRBJ2-5, the V gene TRBV18; possibly TRBD1 or TRBD2 for D (5 bases each). V lost 1 base, J lost 10 bases, and 16 bases lay in between. Germline lookup yields CDR1 KGHSH and CDR2 LQKENI. The CDR3 is 14 amino acids. CDR3 nucleotide sequence: TGTGCCAGCTCACCACTGGGACCGGGTTATGGCCAGTACTTC. Translated, it gives CASSPLGPGYGQYF.

The CDR3 region is CASSYSSAGLGEKLFF. The DNA for the CDR3 is TGTGCCAGCAGTTACTCCTCGGCAGGGCTAGGTGAAAAACTGTTTTTT. V gene TRBV6-5 combines with J gene TRBJ1-4; maybe TRBD1 (5 bases). V was cut by 0 bases and J by 7 bases, with 15 bases left in between. The CDR3 is made up of 16 amino acids. Germline V CDR1 and CDR2: MNHEY, SVGAGI.

This clone was detected a few times. Other DNA sequences in the sample encode the same CDR3. This chain links TRBV5-1 with TRBJ1-1; 11 nucleotides line up with TRBD1. The CDR3 contains 14 residues. From germline, CDR1 is SGHRS and CDR2 YFSETQ. The V gene end was trimmed by 4 bases and the J gene end by 5 bases; junction bases not matched to a gene: 4. The CDR3 nucleotides read TGCGCCAGCAGCAGCGGACAGGGGGCAACTGAAGCTTTCTTT. This translates into CASSSGQGATEAFF. Drawing the rest from reference TRBV5-1 and TRBJ1-1, the complete variable domain is KAGVTQTPRYLIKTRGQQVTLSCSPISGHRSVSWYQQTPGQGLQFLFEYFSETQRNKGNFPGRFSGRQFSNSRSEMNVSTLELGDSALYLCASSSGQGATEAFFGQGTRLTVV.

The V and J genes are TRBV18 and TRBJ2-3; D gene ambiguous. The V gene lost 6 bases and the J gene lost 1 base, with 14 bases spanning the gap. CDR1 is KGHSH and CDR2 is LQKENI in the germline V gene. The CDR3 has 15 residues. The DNA for the CDR3 is TGTGCCAGCTCGACCGTAACTCCGGGCACAGATACGCAGTATTTT. Its protein product is CASSTVTPGTDTQYF.

The rearrangement links TRBV30 to TRBJ1-6; D is possibly TRBD1 (6 bases). The germline gives CDR1 GTSNPN, CDR2 SVGIG (reference sequence). This CDR3 comprises 14 residues. V was cut by 8 bases and J by 7 bases, with 18 bases left in between. This CDR3 reads CATHRVDVNSPLHF. DNA of the CDR3: TGTGCCACCCACAGGGTAGACGTAAATTCACCCCTCCACTTT. The entire variable domain, with the rest obtained from reference TRBV30 and TRBJ1-6, is as follows: SQTIHQWPATLVQPVGSPLSLECTVEGTSNPNLYWYRQAAGRGLQLLFYSVGIGQISSEVPQNLSASRPQDRQFILSSKKLLLSDSGFYLCATHRVDVNSPLHFGNGTRLTVT.

V gene TRBV2 combines with J gene TRBJ2-1; TRBD2 matches 9 bases. The germline CDR1 and CDR2 sequences are SNHLY and FYNNEI. The V gene end was trimmed by 7 bases and the J gene end by 5 bases; junction bases not matched to a gene: 6. This CDR3 spans 14 amino acids. Here the CDR3 reads CASKPSGVNNEQFF. The CDR3 bases are TGTGCCAGCAAGCCTAGCGGGGTAAACAATGAGCAGTTCTTC.

This chain connects TRBV10-3 to TRBJ1-2; 7 nucleotides line up with TRBD1. There are 14 residues in the CDR3. The V gene's germline CDR1 is ENHRY and CDR2 SYGVKD. The junction had 11 bases not matched to a gene; V was cut back by 6 bases and J by 7 bases. In DNA form, the CDR3 reads TGTGCCATCAGCCACGAGACAGGGTTGGCTGGCTACACCTTC. Translation gives CAISHETGLAGYTF.

J is TRBJ2-3 and V is TRBV25-1, with TRBD1 matching 11 bases. Trimming at V came to 2 bases and at J to 2 bases, leaving 3 bases not matched to a gene. Germline assignment: CDR1 MGHDK and CDR2 SYGVNS. CDR3 size: 16 residues. Here the CDR3 reads CASSELGQGVTDTQYF. Here the CDR3 DNA reads TGTGCCAGCAGTGAACTGGGACAGGGGGTCACAGATACGCAGTATTTT.

The rearrangement uses TRBV18 and TRBJ1-5, with TRBD1 as a possible D gene (6 bases). Trimming removed 0 bases at V and 5 bases at J, with 11 bases between. Germline CDR1 reads KGHSH; CDR2 reads LQKENI. There are 15 residues in the CDR3. This chain's CDR3 is CASSPPNRADQPQHF. The CDR3, as DNA: TGTGCCAGCTCACCACCCAACAGGGCCGATCAGCCCCAGCATTTT.

CDR3 loop: CASSQDGTISAIQYF. CDR3 nucleotides: TGTGCCAGCAGTCAAGACGGCACCATTTCGGCCATTCAGTACTTC. The chain is built from TRBV6-6 and TRBJ2-4; D is ambiguous. The CDR3 length is 15 residues. CDR1 is MNHNY, CDR2 SVGAGI, per germline (reference sequence). V was shortened by 5 bases and J by 9 bases, with 20 bases between the two germline ends.

The chain links TRBV5-1 to TRBJ2-2; TRBD1 matches 7 bases. Germline V gene sequence: CDR1 SGHRS, CDR2 YFSETQ. There are 16 residues in the CDR3. With V trimmed by 3 bases and J by 0 bases, 5 bases remained unmatched. DNA for the CDR3: TGCGCCAGCAGCTCGCGACAGGGCGCGAACACCGGGGAGCTGTTTTTT. This codes for CASSSRQGANTGELFF.

This clone was found once. The rearrangement links TRBV30 to TRBJ1-2; D is possibly TRBD1 (6 bases). The germline gives CDR1 GTSNPN, CDR2 SVGIG (reference sequence). Deletions cut 4 bases from V and 8 bases from J, with 20 bases between. The CDR3 covers 14 residues. The CDR3 here is CAWTKLGGREGYTF. CDR3 sequence (DNA): TGTGCCTGGACCAAACTCGGGGGGCGAGAAGGCTACACCTTC.

This rearrangement joins TRBV4-3 to TRBJ2-2, with TRBD1 matching 8 bases. CDR1 is LGHNA and CDR2 is YSLEER in the germline V gene. The V and J ends lost 1 base and 6 bases, in that order; junction bases with no gene match: 13. The CDR3 totals 18 residues. In DNA form, the CDR3 reads TGCGCCAGCAGCCAAGGGGCGGGGCAGGGGGCCACACCCGGGGAGCTGTTTTTT. Amino acids: CASSQGAGQGATPGELFF.